The 3 T cell receptor beta chains listed next were all sequenced from one sample in a study of T cell responses to AZD1222 COVID-19 vaccine. Assay used: immunoSEQ multiplex PCR; TCRdb lists only in-frame clones, some missing. The repertoire has about 200,000 clones, approximately 93% of them found once; the top ten carry around 1%. Sample: peripheral blood, taken 28 days after the second AZD1222 dose. These receptors were collected from an adult who received the AZD1222 COVID-19 vaccine.

This clone was detected only once. The chain recombines TRBV11-1 with TRBJ2-1; TRBD2 aligns across 7 bases. This CDR3 has 14 amino acids. The germline V gene encodes CDR1 SGHAT and CDR2 FQDESV (reference sequence). J lost 8 bases, V lost 1 base, and 5 bases had no gene match. Here the CDR3 DNA reads TGTGCCAGCAGCTTAGGGGGGGGGATCGATGAGCAGTTCTTC. Its protein product is CASSLGGGIDEQFF.

This chain links TRBV2 with TRBJ1-6; D is unclear. Germline V CDR1 and CDR2: SNHLY, FYNNEI. The CDR3 sequence is 13 residues long. V was clipped by 8 bases and J by 11 bases, with 16 bases between them. In DNA, the CDR3 is TGTGCCAGCCGGTACGGGGAAGGGACACCCCTCCACTTT. Its translation is CASRYGEGTPLHF.

The chain combines TRBV12-3 or TRBV12-4 with TRBJ1-1; 8 nucleotides line up with TRBD1. Trimming removed 6 bases from V and 5 bases from J; junction bases left unmatched: 5. The CDR3 is 13 amino acids. CDR3: CASRLQGGTEAFF. CDR3 nucleotides: TGTGCCAGCAGACTACAGGGGGGGACTGAAGCTTTCTTT.